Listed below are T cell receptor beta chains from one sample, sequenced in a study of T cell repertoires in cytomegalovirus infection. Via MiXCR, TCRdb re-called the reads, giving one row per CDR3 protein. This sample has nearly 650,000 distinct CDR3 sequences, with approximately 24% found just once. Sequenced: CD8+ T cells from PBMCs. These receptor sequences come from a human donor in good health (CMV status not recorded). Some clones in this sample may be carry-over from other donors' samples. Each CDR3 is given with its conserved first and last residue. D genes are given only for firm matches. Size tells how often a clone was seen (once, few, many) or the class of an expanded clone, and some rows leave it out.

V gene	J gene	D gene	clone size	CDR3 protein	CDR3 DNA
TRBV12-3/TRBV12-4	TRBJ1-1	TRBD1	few	CASILTGEEAFF	TGTGCCAGCATTCTTACAGGGGAAGAAGCTTTCTTT
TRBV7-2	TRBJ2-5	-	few	CASSSIPWSPAEETQYF	TGTGCCAGCAGCTCCATTCCCTGGTCGCCCGCGGAAGAGACCCAGTACTTC
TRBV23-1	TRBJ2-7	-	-	CASSPFGGAYYEQYF	TGCGCCAGCAGTCCCTTTGGGGGGGCCTATTACGAGCAGTACTTC
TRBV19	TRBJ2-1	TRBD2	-	CASSSGGPSYNEQFF	TGTGCCAGTAGTAGCGGGGGGCCCTCCTACAATGAGCAGTTCTTC
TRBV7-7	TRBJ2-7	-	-	CASSPHRTGPYEQYF	TGTGCTAGCAGCCCGCACCGAACTGGACCCTACGAGCAGTACTTC
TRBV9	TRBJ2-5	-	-	CASSVGLGVVETQYF	TGTGCCAGCAGCGTAGGTCTGGGGGTGGTGGAGACCCAGTACTTC
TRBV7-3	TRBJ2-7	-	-	CASHEVYEQYF	TGTGCCAGTCATGAGGTCTACGAGCAGTACTTC
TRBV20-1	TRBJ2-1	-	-	CSVSPDSLWNEQFF	TGCAGTGTAAGCCCGGACAGTTTGTGGAATGAGCAGTTCTTC
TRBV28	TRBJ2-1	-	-	CASCVAWSSYNEQFF	TGTGCCAGCTGCGTCGCGTGGAGCTCCTACAATGAGCAGTTCTTC
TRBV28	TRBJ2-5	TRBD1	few	CASSLGQGETQYF	TGTGCCAGCAGTTTAGGACAGGGGGAGACCCAGTACTTC
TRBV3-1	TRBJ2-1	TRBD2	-	CASSQTGLAGGYNEQFF	TGTGCCAGCAGCCAAACGGGACTAGCGGGGGGCTACAATGAGCAGTTCTTC
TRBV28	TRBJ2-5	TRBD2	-	CASSSPLLAGAPPSETQYF	TGTGCCAGCAGTTCCCCTCTACTAGCGGGGGCCCCCCCCAGCGAGACCCAGTACTTC
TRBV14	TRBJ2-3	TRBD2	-	CASSPRMTSGGAGPTTDTQYF	TGTGCCAGCAGCCCCCGTATGACTAGCGGGGGGGCCGGTCCCACCACAGATACGCAGTATTTT
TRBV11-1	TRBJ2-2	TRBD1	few	CASSFTGGALTGELFF	TGTGCCAGCAGCTTCACAGGGGGCGCGTTAACCGGGGAGCTGTTTTTT
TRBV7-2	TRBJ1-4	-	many	CASSLAGNRDEKLFF	TGTGCCAGCAGCTTAGCGGGGAACAGGGACGAAAAACTGTTTTTT
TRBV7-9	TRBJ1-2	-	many	CASSPDVGGPYGYTF	TGTGCCAGCAGCCCCGATGTAGGGGGGCCCTATGGCTACACCTTC
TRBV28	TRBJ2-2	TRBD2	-	CASSTRTSDTGELFF	TGTGCCAGCAGTACCAGGACTAGTGACACCGGGGAGCTGTTTTTT
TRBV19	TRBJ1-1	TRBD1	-	CASSITGAPNTEAFF	TGTGCCAGTAGTATAACAGGGGCGCCGAACACTGAAGCTTTCTTT
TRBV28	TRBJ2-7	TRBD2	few	CASRLTSGETYEQYF	TGTGCCAGCAGGCTTACTAGCGGGGAAACCTACGAGCAGTACTTC